What follows are 11 T cell receptor beta chains derived from one specimen sequenced in a study of cytomegalovirus exposure and HLA in healthy donors. The PCR ran on 60 Vbeta and 13 Jbeta primers. Sequenced by immunoSEQ multiplex PCR; TCRdb stores in-frame clones only, minus some. The profile shows under 200,000 clones, over 75% of them singletons. Sequenced input: PBMCs. The receptors were sampled from a man between 35 and 55 years old in good health and CMV-seropositive.

The chain couples TRBV19 to TRBJ2-1, with 11 bases aligning to TRBD2. V shed 2 bases and J 8 bases; nucleotides not matched to a gene: 8. This CDR3 is built from 16 residues. From germline, CDR1 is LNHDA and CDR2 SQIVND (reference sequence). The CDR3 DNA reads TGTGCCAGTAGTATAACCCTAGCGGGGGGTTGGTATGAGCAGTTCTTC. Translation gives CASSITLAGGWYEQFF.

This clone was observed a few times. The J gene is TRBJ2-6, the V gene TRBV19; D possibly corresponds to TRBD1 (5 bases). Trimming pared 7 bases from V and 2 bases from J, leaving 9 bases between. This CDR3 contains 14 residues. From germline, CDR1 is LNHDA and CDR2 SQIVND (reference sequence). The CDR3 DNA is TGTGCCAGTATGTCAGGGCCTGGGGCCAACGTCCTGACTTTC. As protein: CASMSGPGANVLTF.

The chain joins TRBV5-1 to TRBJ1-6; 8 bases are shared with TRBD1. CDR1 SGHRS and CDR2 YFSETQ come from the germline V gene. This CDR3 region has 14 residues. Trimming removed 5 bases from V and 6 bases from J; junction bases left unmatched: 4. The CDR3 nucleotides are TGCGCCAGCAGGCGCGACAGGGGTAATTCACCCCTCCACTTT. Amino acids: CASRRDRGNSPLHF.

In this sample, this clone turned up a few times. The V call is TRBV13, the J call TRBJ1-5; 7 bases match TRBD1. There are 13 residues in the CDR3. The V gene end was trimmed by 5 bases and the J gene end by 4 bases; junction bases not matched to a gene: 2. Germline CDR1 reads PRHDT; CDR2 reads FYEKMQ (reference sequence). The CDR3 DNA follows: TGTGCCAGCAGCGAACAGGGGAATCAGCCCCAGCATTTT. Translating it yields CASSEQGNQPQHF.

This chain connects TRBV5-4 to TRBJ2-5; 8 bases agree with TRBD1. The V gene end was trimmed by 2 bases and the J gene end by 5 bases; junction bases not matched to a gene: 8. This CDR3 spans 15 amino acids. Germline CDR1 reads SGHNT; CDR2 reads YYREEE (reference sequence). Here the CDR3 DNA reads TGTGCCAGCAGCTTACGGACAGGGCGAGTGGAGACCCAGTACTTC. Encoded protein: CASSLRTGRVETQYF. The full variable domain, completed using reference TRBV5-4 and TRBJ2-5, is ETGVTQSPTHLIKTRGQQVTLRCSSQSGHNTVSWYQQALGQGPQFIFQYYREEENGRGNFPPRFSGLQFPNYSSELNVNALELDDSALYLCASSLRTGRVETQYFGPGTRLLVL.

The chain has TRBV27 and TRBJ1-2, with 8 bases matching TRBD1. The CDR3 is 12 amino acids. Germline-derived CDR1 and CDR2 are MNHEY and SMNVEV (reference sequence). With 5 bases clipped from V and 8 bases from J, the junction kept 4 bases outside the gene matches. The CDR3 sequence is CASSTSGGGYTF. The CDR3 DNA reads as TGTGCCAGCAGTACTTCAGGGGGCGGCTACACCTTC.

The chain couples TRBV28 to TRBJ2-5; TRBD2 matches 9 bases. The better agreement between TRBJ2-7 and the DNA end casts doubt on the J call. Germline V gene lookup returns CDR1 MDHEN and CDR2 SYDVKM. The CDR3 covers 15 residues. CDR3 DNA: TGTGCCAGCAGACCTCAGCTAGCGGGGCTCTACGAGCAGTACTTC. Protein: CASRPQLAGLYEQYF.

This clone was seen more than once but under ten times. This chain uses TRBV9 with TRBJ1-3, with unresolved D. CDR1 SGDLS and CDR2 YYNGEE come from the germline V gene. V was trimmed by 0 bases and J by 4 bases, leaving 8 bases between them. This CDR3 region has 14 residues. The CDR3 DNA sequence: TGTGCCAGCAGCGTAGGGGGAGGGGGAAACACCATATATTTT. Protein: CASSVGGGGNTIYF.

The chain links TRBV30 to TRBJ2-4; 10 bases align to TRBD1. With V trimmed by 2 bases and J by 6 bases, 1 base remained unmatched. This CDR3 is built from 13 residues. Germline CDR1 reads GTSNPN; CDR2 reads SVGIG (reference sequence). CDR3 DNA: TGTGCCTGGAGTCGACAGGGGGCAAACATTCAGTACTTC. It yields the protein CAWSRQGANIQYF.

The V call is TRBV7-3, the J call TRBJ2-1; D is undetermined. The V end was cut by 5 bases, the J end by 5 bases, with 10 bases between. Germline V gene lookup returns CDR1 SGHTA and CDR2 FQGTGA. CDR3 length equals 13 residues. DNA of the CDR3: TGTGCCAGCAGCAACACAGAGAACAATGAGCAGTTCTTC. Amino acids: CASSNTENNEQFF.

The V gene is TRBV11-3, the J gene TRBJ2-5; 7 nucleotides agree with TRBD2. J was trimmed by 5 bases and V by 3 bases; bases with no gene match: 6. CDR1 is SGHNT and CDR2 is YENEEA in the germline V gene. The CDR3 has 14 residues. The CDR3, as DNA: TGTGCCAGCAGCTTGGGAGGGTTTCGGGAGACCCAGTACTTC. This translates into CASSLGGFRETQYF.